Here is one TCR beta chain with its context. The antigen is not known. The CDR3 has 13 residues. Germline V gene lookup returns CDR1 MRHNA and CDR2 SNTAGT. V shed 6 bases and J 5 bases; nucleotides not matched to a gene: 2. This specimen belongs to a study of T cell responses to AZD1222 COVID-19 vaccine. Study results and limitations: Distributed over spike, vaccine-associated CD4 TCRs predominated at 160-218 and 743-854. Baseline antibody screening turned up just six seropositive AZD1222 recipients.

Data came from immunoSEQ multiplex PCR; TCRdb stores just in-frame clones and leaves some out. The table has around 130,000 clones, about 85% seen once. The genes are TRBV6-4 and TRBJ2-5; the match to TRBD1 covers 11 bases. The receptor's source is an adult in good health. This specimen was peripheral blood, taken on day 0 of AZD1222 vaccination. CDR3 in amino acids: CASSRDRGETQYF. Here the CDR3 DNA reads TGTGCCAGCAGCCGGGACAGGGGGGAGACCCAGTACTTC.